Listed here is a single T cell receptor (beta chain). Trimming took off 0 bases at V and 4 bases at J, with 6 bases between the two ends. The CDR3 is made up of 13 amino acids. CDR1 SGHRS and CDR2 YFSETQ come from the germline V gene. Sequencing was performed with immunoSEQ multiplex PCR; in TCRdb, only in-frame clones are kept and a portion is missing. This sample has about 50,000 clones, with 60% to 85% found just once. This entry comes from a study of early stage breast cancer tumors. Study-level background: Twelve of the 16 invasive tumors were ER+, PR+ and HER2-. Invasive lobular carcinomas made up about 30% of the 12 ER+/PR+/HER2- tumors.

V usage is TRBV5-1 and J usage is TRBJ2-3; no reliable D call. The source of this sequence is a person aged 25 to 39 with breast cancer. Source material: blood. As DNA, the CDR3 is TGCGCCAGCAGCTTGGATGTGCCAGATACGCAGTATTTT. This sequence encodes CASSLDVPDTQYF.